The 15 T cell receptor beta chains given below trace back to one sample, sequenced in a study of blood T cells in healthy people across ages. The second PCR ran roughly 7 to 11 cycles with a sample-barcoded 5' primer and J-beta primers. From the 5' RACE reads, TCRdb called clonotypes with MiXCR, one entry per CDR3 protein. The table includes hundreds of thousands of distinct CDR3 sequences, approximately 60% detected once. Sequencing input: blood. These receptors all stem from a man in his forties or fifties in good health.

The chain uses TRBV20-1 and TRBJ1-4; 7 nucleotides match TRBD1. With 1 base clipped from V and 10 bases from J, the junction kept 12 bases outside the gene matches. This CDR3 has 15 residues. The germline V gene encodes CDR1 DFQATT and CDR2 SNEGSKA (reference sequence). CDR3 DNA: TGCAGTGCTAGAGTCAAGCAGACAGGGTCGGGAAAACTGTTTTTT. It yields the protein CSARVKQTGSGKLFF.

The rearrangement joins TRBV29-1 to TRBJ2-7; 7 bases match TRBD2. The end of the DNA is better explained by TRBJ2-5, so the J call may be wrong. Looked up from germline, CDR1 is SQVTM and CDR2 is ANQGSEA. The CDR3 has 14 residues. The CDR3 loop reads CSVEQGAGKETQYF. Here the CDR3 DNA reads TGCAGCGTTGAACAGGGAGCGGGAAAAGAGACCCAGTACTTC.

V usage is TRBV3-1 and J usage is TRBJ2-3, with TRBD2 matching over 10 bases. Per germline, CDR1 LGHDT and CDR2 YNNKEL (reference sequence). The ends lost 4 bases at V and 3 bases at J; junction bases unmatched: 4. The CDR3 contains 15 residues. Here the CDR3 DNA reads TGTGCCAGCAGCCCAGCTAGCGGGAGAACAGATACGCAGTATTTT. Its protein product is CASSPASGRTDTQYF.

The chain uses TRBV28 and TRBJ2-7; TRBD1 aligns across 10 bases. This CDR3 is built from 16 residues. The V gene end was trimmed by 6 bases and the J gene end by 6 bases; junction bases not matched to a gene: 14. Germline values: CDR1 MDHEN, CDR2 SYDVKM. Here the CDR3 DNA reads TGTGCCAGCAGGCCCACGTCAGGGACAGGGGTCACCGAGCAGTACTTC. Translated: CASRPTSGTGVTEQYF.

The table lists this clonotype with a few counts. CDR3: CASSQDGGGRYEQYF. CDR3 nucleotide sequence: TGCGCCAGCAGCCAAGATGGGGGGGGTCGGTACGAGCAGTACTTC. V is TRBV4-3 and J is TRBJ2-7, with TRBD2 identical over 7 bases. V shed 0 bases, J shed 4 bases, and the junction held 6 bases outside the gene matches. This CDR3 comprises 15 residues. The germline CDR1 and CDR2 sequences are LGHNA and YSLEER.

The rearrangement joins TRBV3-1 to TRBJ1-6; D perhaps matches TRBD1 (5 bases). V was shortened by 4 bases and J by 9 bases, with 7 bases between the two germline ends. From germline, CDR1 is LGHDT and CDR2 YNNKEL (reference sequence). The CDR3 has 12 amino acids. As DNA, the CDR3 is TGTGCCAGCAGCCGGGGGGGTTCACCCCTCCACTTT. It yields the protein CASSRGGSPLHF. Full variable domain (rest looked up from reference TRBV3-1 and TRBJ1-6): DTAVSQTPKYLVTQMGNDKSIKCEQNLGHDTMYWYKQDSKKFLKIMFSYNNKELIINETVPNRFSPKSPDKAHLNLHINSLELGDSAVYFCASSRGGSPLHFGNGTRLTVT.

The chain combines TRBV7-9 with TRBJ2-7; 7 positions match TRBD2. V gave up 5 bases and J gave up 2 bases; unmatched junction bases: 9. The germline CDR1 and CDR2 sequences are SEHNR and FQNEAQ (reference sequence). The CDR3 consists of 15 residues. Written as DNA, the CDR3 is TGTGCCAGCAGCGGGCGGGGCGGGAGTCCCTACGAGCAGTACTTC. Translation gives CASSGRGGSPYEQYF.

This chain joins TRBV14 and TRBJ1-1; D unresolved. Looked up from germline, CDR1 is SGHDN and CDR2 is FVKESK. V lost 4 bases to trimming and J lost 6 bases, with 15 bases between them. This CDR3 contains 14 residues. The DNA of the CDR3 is TGTGCCAGCAGCCGAGGGAATTCCCGGGCTGAAGCTTTCTTT. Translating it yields CASSRGNSRAEAFF.

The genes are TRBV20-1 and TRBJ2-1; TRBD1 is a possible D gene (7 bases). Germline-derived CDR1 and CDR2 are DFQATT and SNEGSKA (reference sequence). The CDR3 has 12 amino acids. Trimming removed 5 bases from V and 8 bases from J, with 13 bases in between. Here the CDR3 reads CSAARGVDEQFF. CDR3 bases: TGCAGTGCTGCCAGGGGGGTAGATGAGCAGTTCTTC.

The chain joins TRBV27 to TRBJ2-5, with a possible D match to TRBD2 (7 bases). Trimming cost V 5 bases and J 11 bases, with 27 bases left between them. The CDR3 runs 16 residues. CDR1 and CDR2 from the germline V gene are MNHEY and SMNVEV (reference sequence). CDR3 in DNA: TGTGCCAGCAGTCCCTGGGGGGGGGGTGGGGACAATGAGCAGTACTTC. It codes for CASSPWGGGGDNEQYF.

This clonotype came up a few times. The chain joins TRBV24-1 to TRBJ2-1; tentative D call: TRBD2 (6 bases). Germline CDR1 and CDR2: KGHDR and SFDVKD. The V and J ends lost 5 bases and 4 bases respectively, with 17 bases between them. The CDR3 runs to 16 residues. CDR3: CATSARAGLLYNEQFF. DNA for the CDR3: TGTGCCACCAGTGCCCGAGCGGGTTTACTTTACAATGAGCAGTTCTTC.

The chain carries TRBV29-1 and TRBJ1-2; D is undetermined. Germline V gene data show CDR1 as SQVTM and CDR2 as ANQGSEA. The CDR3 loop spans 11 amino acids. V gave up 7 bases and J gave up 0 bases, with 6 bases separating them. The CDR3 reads CSAGSNYGYTF. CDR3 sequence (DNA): TGCAGCGCTGGGTCTAACTATGGCTACACCTTC.

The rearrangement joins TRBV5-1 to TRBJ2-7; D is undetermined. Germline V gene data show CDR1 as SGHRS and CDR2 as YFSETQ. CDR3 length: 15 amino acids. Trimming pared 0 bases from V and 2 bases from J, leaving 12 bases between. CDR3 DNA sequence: TGCGCCAGCAGCTTGGGTCGTGGGTCCACCTACGAGCAGTACTTC. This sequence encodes CASSLGRGSTYEQYF.

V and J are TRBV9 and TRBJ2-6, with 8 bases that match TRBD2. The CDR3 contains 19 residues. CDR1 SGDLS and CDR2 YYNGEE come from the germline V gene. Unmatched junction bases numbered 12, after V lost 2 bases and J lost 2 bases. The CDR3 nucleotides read TGTGCCAGCAGCGTTTCGGCGAGCGGGGGAGGAGCTGGGGCCAACGTCCTGACTTTC. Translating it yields CASSVSASGGGAGANVLTF.

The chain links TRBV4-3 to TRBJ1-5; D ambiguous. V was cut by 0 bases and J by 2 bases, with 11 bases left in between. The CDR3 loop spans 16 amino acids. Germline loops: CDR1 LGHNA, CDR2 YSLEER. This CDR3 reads CASSQDWGFGNQPQHF. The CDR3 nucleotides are TGCGCCAGCAGCCAAGATTGGGGTTTCGGCAATCAGCCCCAGCATTTT.